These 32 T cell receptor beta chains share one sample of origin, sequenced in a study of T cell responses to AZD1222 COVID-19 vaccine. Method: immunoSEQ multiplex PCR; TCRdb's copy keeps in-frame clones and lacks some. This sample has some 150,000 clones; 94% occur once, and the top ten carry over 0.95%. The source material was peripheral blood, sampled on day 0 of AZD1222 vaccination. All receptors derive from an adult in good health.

The DNA of the CDR3 is TGCGCCAGCAGGTCCGGGACAGGGGAAAACACTGAAGCTTTCTTT. Amino acid sequence: CASRSGTGENTEAFF. The chain has TRBV5-1 and TRBJ1-1; 10 nucleotides agree with TRBD1. This CDR3 region has 15 residues. Germline values: CDR1 SGHRS, CDR2 YFSETQ. The junction had 6 bases not matched to a gene; V was cut back by 5 bases and J by 2 bases.

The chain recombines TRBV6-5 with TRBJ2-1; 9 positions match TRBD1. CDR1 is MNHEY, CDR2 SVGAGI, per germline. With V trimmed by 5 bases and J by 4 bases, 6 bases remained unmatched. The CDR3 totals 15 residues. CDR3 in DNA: TGTGCCAGCAGTCAACAGGGGGCGCAATACAATGAGCAGTTCTTC. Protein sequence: CASSQQGAQYNEQFF.

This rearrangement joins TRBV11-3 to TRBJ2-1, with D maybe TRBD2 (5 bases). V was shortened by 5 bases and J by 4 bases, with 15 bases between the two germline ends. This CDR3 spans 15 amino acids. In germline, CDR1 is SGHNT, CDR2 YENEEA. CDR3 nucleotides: TGTGCCAGCAGCACCAGATTCGGGGAATACAATGAGCAGTTCTTC. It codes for CASSTRFGEYNEQFF.

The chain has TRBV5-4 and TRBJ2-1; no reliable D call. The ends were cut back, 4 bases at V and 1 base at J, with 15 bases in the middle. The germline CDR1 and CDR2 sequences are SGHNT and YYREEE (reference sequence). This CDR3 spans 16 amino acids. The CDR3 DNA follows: TGTGCCAGCAGCACGAGTTCTAGAAGGTCCTACAATGAGCAGTTCTTC. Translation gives CASSTSSRRSYNEQFF.

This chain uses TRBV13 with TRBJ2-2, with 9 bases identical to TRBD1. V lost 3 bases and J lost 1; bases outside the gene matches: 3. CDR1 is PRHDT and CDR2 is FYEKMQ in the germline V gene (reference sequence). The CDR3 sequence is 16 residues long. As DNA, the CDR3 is TGTGCCAGCAGCTTGGCGGGACAGGGGAACACCGGGGAGCTGTTTTTT. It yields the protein CASSLAGQGNTGELFF.

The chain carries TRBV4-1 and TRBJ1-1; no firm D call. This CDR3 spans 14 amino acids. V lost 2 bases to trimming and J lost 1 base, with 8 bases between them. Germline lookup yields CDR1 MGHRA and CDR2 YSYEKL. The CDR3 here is CASSQQVGNTEAFF. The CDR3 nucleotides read TGCGCCAGCAGCCAACAAGTTGGGAACACTGAAGCTTTCTTT.

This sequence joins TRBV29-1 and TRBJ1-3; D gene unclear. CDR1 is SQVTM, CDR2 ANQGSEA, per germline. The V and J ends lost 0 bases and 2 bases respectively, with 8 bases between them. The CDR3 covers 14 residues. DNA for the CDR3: TGCAGCGTTGAAGATCCAAGGGCTGGAAACACCATATATTTT. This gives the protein CSVEDPRAGNTIYF.

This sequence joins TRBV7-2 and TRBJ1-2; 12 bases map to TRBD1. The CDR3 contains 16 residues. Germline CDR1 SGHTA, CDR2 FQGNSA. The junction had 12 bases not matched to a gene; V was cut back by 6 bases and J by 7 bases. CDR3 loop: CASRDTGTGGIRGYTF. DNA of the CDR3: TGTGCCAGCAGGGACACCGGGACAGGGGGCATCCGTGGCTACACCTTC. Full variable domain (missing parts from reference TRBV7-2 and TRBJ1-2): GAGVSQSPSNKVTEKGKDVELRCDPISGHTALYWYRQSLGQGLEFLIYFQGNSAPDKSGLPSDRFSAERTGGSVSTLTIQRTQQEDSAVYLCASRDTGTGGIRGYTFGSGTRLTVV.

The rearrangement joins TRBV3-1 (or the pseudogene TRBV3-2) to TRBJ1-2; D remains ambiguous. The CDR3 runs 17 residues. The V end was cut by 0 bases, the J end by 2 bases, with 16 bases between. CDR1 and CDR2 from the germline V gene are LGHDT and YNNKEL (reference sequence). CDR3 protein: CASSQETKTSRNYGYTF. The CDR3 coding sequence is TGTGCCAGCAGCCAAGAAACGAAAACATCAAGAAACTATGGCTACACCTTC.

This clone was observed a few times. The CDR3 loop reads CASSSGGTGRLYGYTF. CDR3 DNA sequence: TGTGCCAGCAGCTCGGGGGGGACAGGGAGGTTGTATGGCTACACCTTC. The rearrangement joins TRBV7-2 to TRBJ1-2; 9 bases match TRBD1. V dropped 4 bases and J dropped 5; count of bases not matched to a gene: 11. This CDR3 spans 16 amino acids. The germline V gene encodes CDR1 SGHTA and CDR2 FQGNSA.

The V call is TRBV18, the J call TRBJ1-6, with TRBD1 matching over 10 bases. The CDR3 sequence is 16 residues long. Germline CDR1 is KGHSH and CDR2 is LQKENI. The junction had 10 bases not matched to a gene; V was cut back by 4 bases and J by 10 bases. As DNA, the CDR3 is TGTGCCAGCTCACTTAATACCGGGACAGGGGAATCACCCCTCCACTTT. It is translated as CASSLNTGTGESPLHF.

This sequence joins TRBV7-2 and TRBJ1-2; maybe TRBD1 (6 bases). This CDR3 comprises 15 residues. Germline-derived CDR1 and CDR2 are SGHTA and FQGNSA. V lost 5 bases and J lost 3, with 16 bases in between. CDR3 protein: CASSPWGGRDYGYTF. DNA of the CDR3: TGTGCCAGCAGCCCTTGGGGGGGGCGAGACTATGGCTACACCTTC.

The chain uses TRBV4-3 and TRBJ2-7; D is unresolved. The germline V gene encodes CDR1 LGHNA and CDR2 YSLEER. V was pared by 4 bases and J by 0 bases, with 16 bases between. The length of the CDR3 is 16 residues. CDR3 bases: TGCGCCAGCAGCCCCCGGCGGACGGCTAGCTCCTACGAGCAGTACGTC. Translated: CASSPRRTASSYEQYV.

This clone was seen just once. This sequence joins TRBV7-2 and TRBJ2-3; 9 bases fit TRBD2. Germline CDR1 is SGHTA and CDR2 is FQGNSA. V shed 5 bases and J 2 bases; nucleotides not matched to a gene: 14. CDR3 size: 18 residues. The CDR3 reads CASSLHRPGTSLTDTQYF. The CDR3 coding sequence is TGTGCCAGCAGCCTCCACCGCCCCGGGACTAGCCTCACAGATACGCAGTATTTT.

This CDR3 reads CASSLARLSNTEAFF. CDR3 DNA: TGTGCCAGCAGCTTGGCCCGGCTATCGAACACTGAAGCTTTCTTT. The chain employs TRBV5-4 and TRBJ1-1; D not certain. V was cut by 0 bases and J by 1 base, with 10 bases left in between. The germline gives CDR1 SGHNT, CDR2 YYREEE (reference sequence). The CDR3 is 15 residues long.

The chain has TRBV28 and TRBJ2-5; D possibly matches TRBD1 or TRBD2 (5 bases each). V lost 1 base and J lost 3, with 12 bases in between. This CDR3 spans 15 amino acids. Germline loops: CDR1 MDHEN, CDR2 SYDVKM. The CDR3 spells CASSLLLGGKETQYF. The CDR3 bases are TGTGCCAGCAGTTTATTGCTTGGGGGTAAAGAGACCCAGTACTTC.

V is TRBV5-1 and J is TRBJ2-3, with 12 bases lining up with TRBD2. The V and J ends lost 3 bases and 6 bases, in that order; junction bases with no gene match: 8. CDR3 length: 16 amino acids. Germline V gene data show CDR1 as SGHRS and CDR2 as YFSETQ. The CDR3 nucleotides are TGCGCCAGCAGCTCCGGACTAGCGGGACTCGGGGATACGCAGTATTTT. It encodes CASSSGLAGLGDTQYF.

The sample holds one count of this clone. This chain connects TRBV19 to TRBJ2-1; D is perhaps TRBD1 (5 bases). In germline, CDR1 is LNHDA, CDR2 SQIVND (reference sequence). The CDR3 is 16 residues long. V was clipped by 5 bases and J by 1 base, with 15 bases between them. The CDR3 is CASSPSTGLSYNEQFF. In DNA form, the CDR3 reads TGTGCCAGTAGTCCTAGTACAGGCCTATCCTACAATGAGCAGTTCTTC.

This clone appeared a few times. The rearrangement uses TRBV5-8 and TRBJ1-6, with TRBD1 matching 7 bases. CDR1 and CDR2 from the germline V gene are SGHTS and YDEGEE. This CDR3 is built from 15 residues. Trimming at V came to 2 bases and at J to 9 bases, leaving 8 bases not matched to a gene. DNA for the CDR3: TGTGCCAGCAGCTTCCCGGGACAGATAGTTTCACCCCTCCACTTT. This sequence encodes CASSFPGQIVSPLHF.

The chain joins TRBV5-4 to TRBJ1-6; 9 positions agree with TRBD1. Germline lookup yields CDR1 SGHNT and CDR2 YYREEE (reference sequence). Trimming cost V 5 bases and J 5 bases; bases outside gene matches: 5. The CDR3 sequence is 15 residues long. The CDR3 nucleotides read TGTGCCAGCAGACTGGGACAGGGTCATAATTCACCCCTCCACTTT. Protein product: CASRLGQGHNSPLHF.

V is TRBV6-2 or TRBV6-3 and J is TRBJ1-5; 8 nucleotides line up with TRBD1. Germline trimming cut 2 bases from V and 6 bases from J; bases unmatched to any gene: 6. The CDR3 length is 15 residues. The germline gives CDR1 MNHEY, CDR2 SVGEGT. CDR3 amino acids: CASSYVPDRAQPQHF. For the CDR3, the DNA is TGTGCCAGCAGTTACGTCCCGGACAGGGCTCAGCCCCAGCATTTT.

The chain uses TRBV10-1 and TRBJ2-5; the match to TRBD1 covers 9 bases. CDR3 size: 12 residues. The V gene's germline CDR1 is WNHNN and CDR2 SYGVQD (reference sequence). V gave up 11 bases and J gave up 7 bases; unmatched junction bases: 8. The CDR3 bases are TGCGCCGGCGGACAGGGGCATAGGACCCAGTACTTC. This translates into CAGGQGHRTQYF.

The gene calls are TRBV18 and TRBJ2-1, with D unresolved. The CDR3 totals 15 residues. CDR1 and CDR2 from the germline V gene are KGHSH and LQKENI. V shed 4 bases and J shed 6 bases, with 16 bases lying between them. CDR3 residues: CASSRLDRPSNEQFF. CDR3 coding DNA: TGTGCCAGCTCACGCCTTGACCGGCCCTCCAATGAGCAGTTCTTC.

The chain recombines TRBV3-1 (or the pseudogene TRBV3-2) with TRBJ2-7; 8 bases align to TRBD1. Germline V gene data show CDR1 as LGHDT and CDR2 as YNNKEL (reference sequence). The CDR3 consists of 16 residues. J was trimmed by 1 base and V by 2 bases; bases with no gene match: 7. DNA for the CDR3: TGTGCCAGCAGCCAACGAGGACAGGGTAGGTCCTACGAGCAGTACGTC. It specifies CASSQRGQGRSYEQYV.

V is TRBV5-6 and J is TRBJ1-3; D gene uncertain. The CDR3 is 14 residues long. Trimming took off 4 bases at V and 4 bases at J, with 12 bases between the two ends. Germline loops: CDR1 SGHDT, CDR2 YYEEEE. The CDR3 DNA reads TGTGCCAGCAGCCTGCAAGGGCCGGGAAACACCATATATTTT. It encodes CASSLQGPGNTIYF.

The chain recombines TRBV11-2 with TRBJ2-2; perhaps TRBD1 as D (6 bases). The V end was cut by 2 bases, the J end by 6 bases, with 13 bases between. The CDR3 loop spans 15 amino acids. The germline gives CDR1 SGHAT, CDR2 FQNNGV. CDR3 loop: CASSLWQGSAGELFF. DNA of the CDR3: TGTGCCAGCAGCTTATGGCAGGGGAGCGCCGGGGAGCTGTTTTTT.

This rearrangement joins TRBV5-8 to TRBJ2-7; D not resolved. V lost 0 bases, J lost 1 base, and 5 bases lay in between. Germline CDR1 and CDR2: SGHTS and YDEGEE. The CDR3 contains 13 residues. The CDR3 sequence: CASSLDGSYEQYV. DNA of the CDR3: TGTGCCAGCAGCTTGGACGGATCCTACGAGCAGTACGTC.

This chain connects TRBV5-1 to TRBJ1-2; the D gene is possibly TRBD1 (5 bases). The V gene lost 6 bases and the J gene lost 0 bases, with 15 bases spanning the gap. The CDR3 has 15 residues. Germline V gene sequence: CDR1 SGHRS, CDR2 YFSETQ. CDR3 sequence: CASKETTGTNYGYTF. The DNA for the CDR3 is TGCGCCAGCAAAGAAACTACAGGAACTAACTATGGCTACACCTTC.

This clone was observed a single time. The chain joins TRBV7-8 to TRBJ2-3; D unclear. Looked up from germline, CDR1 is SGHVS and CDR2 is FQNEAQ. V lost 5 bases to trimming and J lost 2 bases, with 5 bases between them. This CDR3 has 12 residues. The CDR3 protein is CASSPPTDTQYF. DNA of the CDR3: TGTGCCAGCAGCCCCCCCACAGATACGCAGTATTTT.

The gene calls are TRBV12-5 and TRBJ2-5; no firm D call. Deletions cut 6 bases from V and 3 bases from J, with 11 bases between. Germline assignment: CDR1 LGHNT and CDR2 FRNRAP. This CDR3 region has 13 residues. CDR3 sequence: CASGDSREETQYF. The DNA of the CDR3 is TGTGCTAGTGGAGACTCTAGGGAAGAGACCCAGTACTTC.

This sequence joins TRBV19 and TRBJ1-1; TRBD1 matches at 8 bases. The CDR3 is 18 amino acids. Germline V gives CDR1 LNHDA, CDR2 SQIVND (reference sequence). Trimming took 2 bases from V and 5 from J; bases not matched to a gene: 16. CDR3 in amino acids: CASSIIPGAGRTGTEAFF. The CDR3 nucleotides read TGTGCCAGTAGTATAATCCCGGGGGCCGGCCGGACAGGGACTGAAGCTTTCTTT.

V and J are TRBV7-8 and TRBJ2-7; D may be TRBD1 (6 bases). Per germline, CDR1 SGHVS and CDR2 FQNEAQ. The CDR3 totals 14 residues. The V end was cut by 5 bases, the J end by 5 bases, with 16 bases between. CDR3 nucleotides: TGTGCCAGCAGCATGACAGGATATTATAACGAGCAGTACGTC. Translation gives CASSMTGYYNEQYV.